These 30 T cell receptor beta chains came from one sample sequenced in a study of cytomegalovirus exposure and HLA in healthy donors. Primers included in the PCR were 60 Vbeta and 13 Jbeta primers. Generated by immunoSEQ multiplex PCR, the TCRdb table keeps only in-frame clones and is missing some. Of around 130,000 clones in the sample, approximately 85% were seen once. The sequenced material came from PBMCs. The source of these receptors is a boy aged 5-17 years in good health and CMV-seronegative.

The gene calls are TRBV14 and TRBJ1-1; D is undetermined. This CDR3 comprises 16 residues. Germline CDR1 SGHDN, CDR2 FVKESK. Trimming stripped 1 base from V and 1 base from J, with 13 bases between. The CDR3 here is CASSQVFGDENTEAFF. The DNA for the CDR3 is TGTGCCAGCAGCCAAGTTTTCGGGGATGAGAACACTGAAGCTTTCTTT.

The rearrangement joins TRBV4-2 to TRBJ2-1, with TRBD2 matching over 8 bases. The V segment lost 0 bases and the J segment 10 bases; nucleotides outside the gene matches: 17. The germline gives CDR1 LGHNA, CDR2 YNFKEQ. CDR3 length: 18 residues. This CDR3 reads CASSQEVGRGGLPGEQFF. CDR3 DNA: TGTGCCAGCAGCCAAGAGGTCGGACGGGGGGGACTCCCGGGGGAGCAGTTCTTC.

This clone has just a few counts. This chain uses TRBV5-1 with TRBJ1-1; possible D gene TRBD1, 5 bases. Germline V lookup: CDR1 SGHRS, CDR2 YFSETQ. The CDR3 is made up of 15 amino acids. V was trimmed by 1 base and J by 2 bases, leaving 12 bases between them. The CDR3 region is CASSLNGGNNTEAFF. The CDR3 region has the DNA TGCGCCAGCAGCTTGAACGGGGGTAATAACACTGAAGCTTTCTTT.

V gene TRBV10-3 combines with J gene TRBJ1-2; TRBD1 aligns across 7 bases. This CDR3 is built from 14 residues. Germline V gene lookup returns CDR1 ENHRY and CDR2 SYGVKD. The V gene end was trimmed by 3 bases and the J gene end by 6 bases; junction bases not matched to a gene: 7. CDR3 in amino acids: CAISDAGGRNGYTF. For the CDR3, the DNA is TGTGCCATCAGTGACGCAGGGGGTCGGAATGGCTACACCTTC.

CDR3 in amino acids: CASSRTGSVMETQYF. In nucleotides, the CDR3 is TGTGCCAGCAGCCGGACAGGGTCGGTTATGGAGACCCAGTACTTC. This chain links TRBV2 with TRBJ2-5; 8 bases fit TRBD1. V was clipped by 6 bases and J by 5 bases; unmatched bases: 11. CDR1 is SNHLY, CDR2 FYNNEI, per germline. The CDR3 is made up of 15 amino acids.

This clone was picked up a small number of times. The chain joins TRBV5-5 to TRBJ2-7; weak D call: TRBD1 (6 bases). Germline values: CDR1 SGHKS, CDR2 YYEKEE (reference sequence). V lost 0 bases and J 3 bases, leaving 10 bases between the germline ends. The CDR3 has 14 amino acids. In DNA form, the CDR3 reads TGTGCCAGCAGCTTGGTTGCAGGGGACTACGAGCAGTACTTC. The encoded protein is CASSLVAGDYEQYF.

The J gene is TRBJ1-5, the V gene TRBV9; D unresolved. V was cut by 0 bases and J by 1 base, with 8 bases left in between. From germline, CDR1 is SGDLS and CDR2 YYNGEE. The CDR3 sequence is 15 residues long. CDR3 amino acids: CASSVGGLSNQPQHF. CDR3 sequence (DNA): TGTGCCAGCAGCGTAGGAGGGTTGAGCAATCAGCCCCAGCATTTT.

The chain joins TRBV6-4 to TRBJ2-3; D ambiguous. V dropped 4 bases and J dropped 6 bases, with 17 bases sitting between them. The CDR3 is 15 residues long. In germline, CDR1 is MRHNA, CDR2 SNTAGT. This CDR3 is CASSGGPASMDTQYF. CDR3 nucleotide sequence: TGTGCCAGCAGTGGTGGGCCCGCTTCAATGGATACGCAGTATTTT.

This chain's CDR3 is CSVESGTGPLYGYTF. The CDR3 region has the DNA TGCAGCGTTGAATCCGGGACAGGGCCTCTCTATGGCTACACCTTC. This rearrangement joins TRBV29-1 to TRBJ1-2, with TRBD1 matching over 9 bases. CDR3 length equals 15 residues. The germline V gene has CDR1 SQVTM and CDR2 ANQGSEA. V shed 2 bases, J shed 4 bases, and the junction held 8 bases outside the gene matches.

V usage is TRBV4-3 and J usage is TRBJ2-6, with D hard to call. The CDR3 spans 17 residues. Deletions cut 1 base from V and 0 bases from J, with 10 bases between. Germline V gene data show CDR1 as LGHNA and CDR2 as YSLEER. CDR3 sequence (DNA): TGCGCCAGCAGCCAAGGGGCAGAAAACTCTGGGGCCAACGTCCTGACTTTC. Translating it yields CASSQGAENSGANVLTF.

The V call is TRBV5-6, the J call TRBJ2-5; D is undetermined. CDR1 and CDR2 (germline): SGHDT, YYEEEE. The CDR3 is 14 residues long. The germline V and J ends were trimmed by 3 bases and 2 bases, with 11 bases remaining between them. CDR3 loop: CASSSGEAQETQYF. CDR3 sequence (DNA): TGTGCCAGCAGCTCTGGAGAAGCTCAAGAGACCCAGTACTTC.

The chain has TRBV5-6 and TRBJ2-7; a weak D match, TRBD2 (5 bases). Germline assignment: CDR1 SGHDT and CDR2 YYEEEE. Trimming cost V 2 bases and J 3 bases, with 12 bases left between them. The CDR3 runs to 14 residues. As DNA, the CDR3 is TGTGCCAGCAGCTTCGGACTGGGGAGCTACGAGCAGTACTTC. Translation gives CASSFGLGSYEQYF.

The chain combines TRBV5-1 with TRBJ2-1; D is perhaps TRBD2 (6 bases). Germline V CDR1 and CDR2: SGHRS, YFSETQ. Trimming stripped 0 bases from V and 15 bases from J, with 25 bases between. The CDR3 has 16 residues. The DNA of the CDR3 is TGCGCCAGCAGCTTGGGGGACGGAGGGGCGGCGAATCCGGGGTTCTTC. This sequence encodes CASSLGDGGAANPGFF.

This clone was recorded a few times. This rearrangement joins TRBV6-6 to TRBJ2-7, with 7 bases that match TRBD1. V gave up 2 bases and J gave up 4 bases; unmatched junction bases: 8. CDR1 and CDR2 from the germline V gene are MNHNY and SVGAGI (reference sequence). This CDR3 region has 15 residues. The CDR3 region has the DNA TGTGCCAGCAGTTACCCAGGGACAGTCGGGTACGAGCAGTACTTC. It codes for CASSYPGTVGYEQYF.

This clone was counted a few times. This chain joins TRBV19 and TRBJ1-1, with D hard to call. V lost 8 bases and J 7 bases, leaving 14 bases between the germline ends. The CDR3 has 12 residues. From germline, CDR1 is LNHDA and CDR2 SQIVND (reference sequence). The CDR3 reads CASLEGVGEAFF. The CDR3 DNA reads as TGTGCCAGTCTTGAGGGTGTCGGTGAAGCTTTCTTT.

The chain joins TRBV19 to TRBJ1-6; D perhaps matches TRBD1 (5 bases). CDR3 size: 15 residues. The germline V and J ends were trimmed by 4 bases and 7 bases, with 14 bases remaining between them. Germline V gene data show CDR1 as LNHDA and CDR2 as SQIVND (reference sequence). CDR3 residues: CASSTQGGFNSPLHF. CDR3 DNA: TGTGCCAGTAGTACCCAGGGAGGGTTCAATTCACCCCTCCACTTT.

The chain employs TRBV19 and TRBJ2-7, with a tentative D call TRBD1 (6 bases). This CDR3 spans 17 amino acids. The V gene's germline CDR1 is LNHDA and CDR2 SQIVND (reference sequence). V shed 1 base and J shed 6 bases, with 22 bases lying between them. The CDR3 sequence: CASSIGFRRGSGGEQYF. Here the CDR3 DNA reads TGTGCCAGTAGTATAGGTTTTCGAAGGGGGAGCGGTGGCGAGCAGTACTTC.

This chain joins TRBV7-2 and TRBJ2-3, with TRBD1 matching over 8 bases. CDR3 length equals 15 residues. CDR1 SGHTA and CDR2 FQGNSA come from the germline V gene. Trimming cost V 5 bases and J 5 bases; bases outside gene matches: 9. For the CDR3, the DNA is TGTGCCAGCAGCCTCAGGGGGCCTTCGGGAGATACGCAGTATTTT. Its protein product is CASSLRGPSGDTQYF.

The V gene is TRBV4-3, the J gene TRBJ1-3; D remains unclear. This CDR3 contains 16 residues. V lost 4 bases and J 0 bases, leaving 13 bases between the germline ends. Per the germline V gene, CDR1 is LGHNA and CDR2 is YSLEER. CDR3 in DNA: TGCGCCAGCAGCCCTTCCGGGGAAATCTCTGGAAACACCATATATTTT. It specifies CASSPSGEISGNTIYF.

This chain links TRBV11-3 with TRBJ1-3; D call uncertain. Trimming took 3 bases from V and 4 from J, leaving 13 bases between them. The CDR3 runs 15 residues. CDR1 SGHNT and CDR2 YENEEA come from the germline V gene. The CDR3, as DNA: TGTGCCAGCAGCTTTCAGGCGCCAAGAGGAAACACCATATATTTT. It specifies CASSFQAPRGNTIYF. The full variable domain, completed using reference TRBV11-3 and TRBJ1-3, is EAGVVQSPRYKIIEKKQPVAFWCNPISGHNTLYWYLQNLGQGPELLIRYENEEAVDDSQLPKDRFSAERLKGVDSTLKIQPAELGDSAVYLCASSFQAPRGNTIYFGEGSWLTVV.

V is TRBV19 and J is TRBJ1-6; no clear D gene. The CDR3 spans 15 residues. Germline V gene data show CDR1 as LNHDA and CDR2 as SQIVND (reference sequence). The V end lost 5 bases, the J end lost 0 bases, and 8 bases lay between the germline ends. The CDR3 region has the DNA TGTGCCAGTAGTGGGCAGAGCTCCTATAATTCACCCCTCCACTTT. This encodes CASSGQSSYNSPLHF.

This chain uses TRBV11-2 with TRBJ2-1; tentatively, D is TRBD2 (6 bases). This CDR3 spans 15 amino acids. Germline-derived CDR1 and CDR2 are SGHAT and FQNNGV. CDR3 in amino acids: CATRAGPSSYNEQFF. In nucleotides, the CDR3 is TGTGCAACACGGGCGGGGCCGAGCTCCTACAATGAGCAGTTCTTC.

CDR3 coding DNA: TGTGCCAGCAGGAGGGACAGGGCAGAGACCCAGTACTTC. Translated: CASRRDRAETQYF. The V call is TRBV6-5, the J call TRBJ2-5, with 9 bases fitting TRBD1. Germline V lookup: CDR1 MNHEY, CDR2 SVGAGI. The V and J ends lost 6 bases and 4 bases, in that order; junction bases with no gene match: 3. This CDR3 has 13 residues.

The J gene is TRBJ1-1, the V gene TRBV7-9; no clear D. The CDR3 has 12 amino acids. Trimming removed 2 bases at V and 4 bases at J, with 5 bases between. CDR1 and CDR2 from the germline V gene are SEHNR and FQNEAQ (reference sequence). The CDR3 protein is CASSLTGTEAFF. DNA for the CDR3: TGTGCCAGCAGCTTAACGGGCACTGAAGCTTTCTTT.

The chain links TRBV19 to TRBJ2-5; D may be TRBD1 (5 bases). The CDR3 spans 16 residues. Deletions cut 3 bases from V and 1 base from J, with 15 bases between. Per germline, CDR1 LNHDA and CDR2 SQIVND (reference sequence). CDR3 DNA sequence: TGTGCCAGTAGTATTTGGCCAGGGTCCTTCCAAGAGACCCAGTACTTC. As protein: CASSIWPGSFQETQYF. The full variable domain, with the rest looked up from reference TRBV19 and TRBJ2-5, is DGGITQSPKYLFRKEGQNVTLSCEQNLNHDAMYWYRQDPGQGLRLIYYSQIVNDFQKGDIAEGYSVSREKKESFPLTVTSAQKNPTAFYLCASSIWPGSFQETQYFGPGTRLLVL.

Turning to this clone: Within the sample, other DNA sequences also encode this same CDR3. This chain joins TRBV9 and TRBJ2-7; 10 bases agree with TRBD1. With 0 bases clipped from V and 1 base from J, the junction kept 1 base outside the gene matches. The CDR3 spans 15 residues. From germline, CDR1 is SGDLS and CDR2 YYNGEE. The CDR3 region is CASSVGTGGSYEQYF. Written as DNA, the CDR3 is TGTGCCAGCAGCGTAGGGACAGGGGGGTCCTACGAGCAGTACTTC. Based on the CDR3 plus reference TRBV9 and TRBJ2-7, the full variable domain is DSGVTQTPKHLITATGQRVTLRCSPRSGDLSVYWYQQSLDQGLQFLIQYYNGEERAKGNILERFSAQQFPDLHSELNLSSLELGDSALYFCASSVGTGGSYEQYFGPGTRLTVT.

This clone has a handful of counts. The rearrangement links TRBV5-1 to TRBJ1-1; D gene uncertain. CDR1 and CDR2 from the germline V gene are SGHRS and YFSETQ. The V and J ends lost 4 bases and 6 bases respectively, with 10 bases between them. CDR3 length: 12 amino acids. The CDR3 DNA reads as TGCGCCAGCAGCGCCCTCGGGGCTGAAGCTTTCTTT. Translation gives CASSALGAEAFF.

CDR3 sequence reads: CASSRRGEPLHF. The CDR3 DNA is TGTGCCAGCAGTAGACGCGGGGAACCCCTCCACTTT. The chain uses TRBV6-5 and TRBJ1-6; the D is unclear. With 5 bases removed from V and 12 bases from J, the gap between germline ends came to 11 bases. The CDR3 contains 12 residues. Germline loops: CDR1 MNHEY, CDR2 SVGAGI.

The V and J genes are TRBV11-2 and TRBJ2-7; no reliable D call. The length of the CDR3 is 12 residues. Trimming took off 7 bases at V and 2 bases at J, with 9 bases between the two ends. Germline V lookup: CDR1 SGHAT, CDR2 FQNNGV. CDR3 nucleotide sequence: TGTGCCAGCAACCGTAGCCCCTACGAGCAGTACTTC. It codes for CASNRSPYEQYF.

Here the CDR3 DNA reads TGTGCCAGTAGTATAGGGCAGGGTAATGAAAAACTGTTTTTT. This sequence encodes CASSIGQGNEKLFF. V usage is TRBV19 and J usage is TRBJ1-4, with TRBD1 as a possible D gene (5 bases). This CDR3 is built from 14 residues. V was clipped by 1 base and J by 4 bases, with 7 bases between them. Germline lookup yields CDR1 LNHDA and CDR2 SQIVND (reference sequence).